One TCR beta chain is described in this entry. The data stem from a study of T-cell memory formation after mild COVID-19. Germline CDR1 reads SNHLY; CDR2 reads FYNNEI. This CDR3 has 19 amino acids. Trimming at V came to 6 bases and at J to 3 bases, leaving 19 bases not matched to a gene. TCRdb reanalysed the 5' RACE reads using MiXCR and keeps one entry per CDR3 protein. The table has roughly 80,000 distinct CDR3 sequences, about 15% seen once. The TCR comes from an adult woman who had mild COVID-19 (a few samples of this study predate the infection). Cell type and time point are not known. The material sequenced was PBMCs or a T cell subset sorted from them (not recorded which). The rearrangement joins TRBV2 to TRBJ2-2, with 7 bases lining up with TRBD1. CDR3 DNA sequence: TGTGCCAGCAGAGCCTCTACCGACAGGGCTTTTCCCCACACCGGGGAGCTGTTTTTT. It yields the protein CASRASTDRAFPHTGELFF.